A selection of T cell receptor beta chains follows, all from one sample in a study of CD8 T cells in ankylosing spondylitis. TCRdb re-called the 5' RACE reads through MiXCR, storing one row per CDR3 protein. The table records about 39,000 distinct CDR3 sequences, less than 4% of them present only once. The sample was blood, either unsorted or a sorted T cell fraction (not recorded which). These receptors all come from a male donor with ankylosing spondylitis or in good health (not recorded which). The CDR3 runs from the conserved cysteine through the conserved F or W. The D gene is left open where the match is weak. Size is omitted from some rows. Given values are once, few, many or a class for expanded clones.

d_gene: -
j_gene: TRBJ1-1
abundance: many
v_gene: TRBV9
CDR3nt: TGTGCCAGCAGGAAAAATGAGAACACTGAAGCTTTCTTT
CDR3aa: CASRKNENTEAFF

d_gene: -
j_gene: TRBJ2-1
abundance: many
v_gene: TRBV9
CDR3nt: TGTGCCAGCAGCGTAGGACTAACATACAATGAGCAGTTCTTC
CDR3aa: CASSVGLTYNEQFF

d_gene: TRBD2
j_gene: TRBJ2-2
abundance: many
v_gene: TRBV9
CDR3nt: TGTGCCAGCAGCGTAGAGCCAGCGGGAGTCACCGGGGAGCTGTTTTTT
CDR3aa: CASSVEPAGVTGELFF

d_gene: -
j_gene: TRBJ2-3
abundance: many
v_gene: TRBV9
CDR3nt: TGTGCCAGCAGGCCGTCTAGCGAGACAGATACGCAGTATTTT
CDR3aa: CASRPSSETDTQYF

d_gene: -
j_gene: TRBJ1-1
abundance: many
v_gene: TRBV9
CDR3nt: TGTGCCAGCAGCGTAGGGGGTATGAACACTGAAGCTTTCTTT
CDR3aa: CASSVGGMNTEAFF

d_gene: TRBD1
j_gene: TRBJ1-2
abundance: many
v_gene: TRBV9
CDR3nt: TGTGCCAGCAGCGTAGGCACAGGGGACAACTATGGCTACACCTTC
CDR3aa: CASSVGTGDNYGYTF

d_gene: -
j_gene: TRBJ2-2
abundance: many
v_gene: TRBV9
CDR3nt: TGTGCCAGCAGCGCCGACGTCGGTGCGCTGTTTTTT
CDR3aa: CASSADVGALFF

d_gene: TRBD2
j_gene: TRBJ2-1
abundance: -
v_gene: TRBV9
CDR3nt: TGTGCCAGCAGCGTATATCCGACTAGCGGGAGTTACAATGAGCAGTTCTTC
CDR3aa: CASSVYPTSGSYNEQFF

d_gene: TRBD2
j_gene: TRBJ2-1
abundance: many
v_gene: TRBV9
CDR3nt: TGTGCCAGCAGCGTACTAGCGGGGAGTAACAATGAGCAGTTCTTC
CDR3aa: CASSVLAGSNNEQFF

d_gene: -
j_gene: TRBJ2-1
abundance: many
v_gene: TRBV9
CDR3nt: TGTGCCAGCAGCGTGGGTTCGGTCTCCTACAATGAGCAGTTCTTC
CDR3aa: CASSVGSVSYNEQFF

d_gene: -
j_gene: TRBJ2-2
abundance: many
v_gene: TRBV9
CDR3nt: TGTGCCAGCAGCCCCCGAGCTTCCGGGGAGCTGTTTTTT
CDR3aa: CASSPRASGELFF

d_gene: -
j_gene: TRBJ2-2
abundance: many
v_gene: TRBV9
CDR3nt: TGTGCCAGCAGCGTAGAGTCCGTCGGGGAGCTGTTTTTT
CDR3aa: CASSVESVGELFF

d_gene: -
j_gene: TRBJ2-2
abundance: many
v_gene: TRBV9
CDR3nt: TGTGCCAGCAGCGTAGGGAGGAACACCGGGGAGCTGTTTTTT
CDR3aa: CASSVGRNTGELFF

d_gene: TRBD2
j_gene: TRBJ2-5
abundance: many
v_gene: TRBV9
CDR3nt: TGTGCCAGCAGCGGGGGGACTAGCGGAGACCATCAAGAGACCCAGTACTTC
CDR3aa: CASSGGTSGDHQETQYF

d_gene: TRBD1
j_gene: TRBJ1-4
abundance: many
v_gene: TRBV9
CDR3nt: TGTGCCAGCAGCCCTACAGGGGGTGGGAGTGAAAAACTGTTTTTT
CDR3aa: CASSPTGGGSEKLFF

d_gene: TRBD2
j_gene: TRBJ2-3
abundance: many
v_gene: TRBV9
CDR3nt: TGTGCCAGCAGCGTAGGAAGTAGCGGGGGAGTGAATACGCAGTATTTT
CDR3aa: CASSVGSSGGVNTQYF

d_gene: TRBD2
j_gene: TRBJ2-3
abundance: many
v_gene: TRBV9
CDR3nt: TGTGCCAGCAGCGTAGGAGGAGGAGCACAGGGGACTAGCGGGAGGGCCCTAAGCACAGATACGCAGTATTTT
CDR3aa: CASSVGGGAQGTSGRALSTDTQYF

d_gene: TRBD1
j_gene: TRBJ1-2
abundance: many
v_gene: TRBV9
CDR3nt: TGTGCCAGCAGCGTAGAGGTCAGGGGGGACTATGGCTACACCTTC
CDR3aa: CASSVEVRGDYGYTF

d_gene: -
j_gene: TRBJ2-1
abundance: many
v_gene: TRBV9
CDR3nt: TGTGCCAGCAGCGTAGAGAGGGTCCCCTACAATGAGCAGTTCTTC
CDR3aa: CASSVERVPYNEQFF

d_gene: -
j_gene: TRBJ2-6
abundance: many
v_gene: TRBV9
CDR3nt: TGTGCCAGCAGCGTGTCAGGGTCTGGGGCCAACGTCCTGACTTTC
CDR3aa: CASSVSGSGANVLTF

d_gene: -
j_gene: TRBJ2-3
abundance: many
v_gene: TRBV9
CDR3nt: TGTGCCAGCAGCGTAATTGGGGGAAGCACAGATACGCAGTATTTT
CDR3aa: CASSVIGGSTDTQYF

d_gene: -
j_gene: TRBJ2-5
abundance: many
v_gene: TRBV6-4
CDR3nt: TGTGCCAGCGGGGGCCGCAAGGGGAGGATCCAAGAGACCCAGTACTTC
CDR3aa: CASGGRKGRIQETQYF

d_gene: TRBD2
j_gene: TRBJ2-2
abundance: few
v_gene: TRBV9
CDR3nt: TGTGCCAGCAGCGTAGTTGGGGGGGGACTCCAAGGATCCGGGGAGCTGTTTTTT
CDR3aa: CASSVVGGGLQGSGELFF

d_gene: -
j_gene: TRBJ2-5
abundance: many
v_gene: TRBV9
CDR3nt: TGTGCCAGCAGCGTCGTAGGGGCGCTTGGGGAGACCCAGTACTTC
CDR3aa: CASSVVGALGETQYF

d_gene: TRBD1
j_gene: TRBJ2-3
abundance: many
v_gene: TRBV9
CDR3nt: TGTGCCAGCAGCAAACAGGGGGTTCTGACAGATACGCAGTATTTT
CDR3aa: CASSKQGVLTDTQYF

d_gene: -
j_gene: TRBJ1-3
abundance: many
v_gene: TRBV9
CDR3nt: TGTGCCAGCAGCCCCCGGGACTGGAGACTCTCTGGAAACACCATATATTTT
CDR3aa: CASSPRDWRLSGNTIYF

d_gene: TRBD2
j_gene: TRBJ2-1
abundance: many
v_gene: TRBV9
CDR3nt: TGTGCCAGCAGCGTCGGTCTAGCGGGGGGAGCCTACAATGAGCAGTTCTTC
CDR3aa: CASSVGLAGGAYNEQFF

d_gene: TRBD2
j_gene: TRBJ2-1
abundance: many
v_gene: TRBV9
CDR3nt: TGTGCCAGCAGCCAAGGACTAGCGGGGAAAAACGAGCAGTTCTTC
CDR3aa: CASSQGLAGKNEQFF

d_gene: TRBD2
j_gene: TRBJ2-3
abundance: -
v_gene: TRBV9
CDR3nt: TGTGCCAGCAGCGTCAAGGGAGGAGGGAGCGGGGTCACAGATACGCAGTATTTT
CDR3aa: CASSVKGGGSGVTDTQYF

d_gene: -
j_gene: TRBJ2-4
abundance: many
v_gene: TRBV9
CDR3nt: TGTGCCAGCAGCGGAGGGGCGGCCAAAAACATTCAGTACTTC
CDR3aa: CASSGGAAKNIQYF

d_gene: TRBD1
j_gene: TRBJ1-2
abundance: many
v_gene: TRBV9
CDR3nt: TGTGCCAGCAGCGTAGGGGCAGGGGGAATGGTTTCCTATGGCTACACCTTC
CDR3aa: CASSVGAGGMVSYGYTF

d_gene: TRBD1
j_gene: TRBJ1-2
abundance: many
v_gene: TRBV9
CDR3nt: TGTGCCAGCAGCGCCCGGACAGGGTGGGGCTACACCTTC
CDR3aa: CASSARTGWGYTF

d_gene: -
j_gene: TRBJ2-2
abundance: many
v_gene: TRBV9
CDR3nt: TGTGCCAGCAGTAATTTAGGGGAGCTGTTTTTT
CDR3aa: CASSNLGELFF

d_gene: TRBD2
j_gene: TRBJ2-2
abundance: -
v_gene: TRBV9
CDR3nt: TGTGCCAGCAGCGTAGCACTAGCGGGGTCGAACACCGGGGAGCTGTTTTTT
CDR3aa: CASSVALAGSNTGELFF

d_gene: -
j_gene: TRBJ2-1
abundance: many
v_gene: TRBV9
CDR3nt: TGTGCCAGCAGCGCCGGGACAAACTCCTACAATGAGCAGTTCTTC
CDR3aa: CASSAGTNSYNEQFF

d_gene: TRBD1
j_gene: TRBJ1-3
abundance: many
v_gene: TRBV9
CDR3nt: TGTGCCAGCAGCCCTTCGGGACAGGCGCTTGGAAACACCATATATTTT
CDR3aa: CASSPSGQALGNTIYF

d_gene: -
j_gene: TRBJ2-5
abundance: many
v_gene: TRBV9
CDR3nt: TGTGCCAGCAGCGGACTGTACCGTGGAGAGACCCAGTACTTC
CDR3aa: CASSGLYRGETQYF

d_gene: -
j_gene: TRBJ2-1
abundance: many
v_gene: TRBV9
CDR3nt: TGTGCCAGCAGCGTCCGAGAGCCAAGGGGAGGTGGCAATGAGCAGTTCTTC
CDR3aa: CASSVREPRGGGNEQFF

d_gene: -
j_gene: TRBJ2-5
abundance: many
v_gene: TRBV9
CDR3nt: TGTGCCAGCAGCGTAGATCAGGGGGAGACCCAGTACTTC
CDR3aa: CASSVDQGETQYF

d_gene: TRBD2
j_gene: TRBJ2-3
abundance: many
v_gene: TRBV9
CDR3nt: TGTGCCAGCAGCAATATAGCGGGGGGGTCAGATACGCAGTATTTT
CDR3aa: CASSNIAGGSDTQYF

d_gene: -
j_gene: TRBJ2-2
abundance: many
v_gene: TRBV9
CDR3nt: TGTGCCAGCAGCGTAGGACCCTCCAGGGTTACCGGGGAGCTGTTTTTT
CDR3aa: CASSVGPSRVTGELFF

d_gene: -
j_gene: TRBJ2-1
abundance: many
v_gene: TRBV9
CDR3nt: TGTGCCAGCAGCGTACAGGCCTCCTACAATGAGCAGTTCTTC
CDR3aa: CASSVQASYNEQFF

d_gene: -
j_gene: TRBJ2-3
abundance: many
v_gene: TRBV9
CDR3nt: TGTGCCAGCAGCGTACGAGGGAGGGGGAGCACAGATACGCAGTATTTT
CDR3aa: CASSVRGRGSTDTQYF

d_gene: TRBD2
j_gene: TRBJ2-1
abundance: -
v_gene: TRBV9
CDR3nt: TGTGCCAGCAGCGTAGGGACCAGCGGGGGGGCCGATGAGCAGTTCTTC
CDR3aa: CASSVGTSGGADEQFF

d_gene: TRBD2
j_gene: TRBJ2-3
abundance: many
v_gene: TRBV9
CDR3nt: TGTGCCAGCAGCGACCCTAGCGGGAGGTTGGCAGATACGCAGTATTTT
CDR3aa: CASSDPSGRLADTQYF

d_gene: -
j_gene: TRBJ2-3
abundance: many
v_gene: TRBV9
CDR3nt: TGTGCCAGCAGCGTAGAGGGGTCCTCCACAGATACGCAGTATTTT
CDR3aa: CASSVEGSSTDTQYF

d_gene: -
j_gene: TRBJ2-2
abundance: many
v_gene: TRBV9
CDR3nt: TGTGCCAGCAGCCCGGTGGGGACAAACACCGGGGAGCTGTTTTTT
CDR3aa: CASSPVGTNTGELFF